This TCR beta chain was sequenced for a study of human T cells and chemical hapten exposure. This clonotype has at least ten counts. The CDR3 loop spans 14 amino acids. Between the trimmed V and J ends, which lost 5 bases and 6 bases, there was a span of 14 bases. The germline CDR1 and CDR2 sequences are MNHNS and SASEGT. Time point described: healthy volunteer bleed at 6 weeks. Total RNA extraction was carried out from unfractionated whole blood. The study used a library that attached unique molecular identifiers to individual cDNA molecules. Original handling: Per sample, the median was approximately 96,000 TCRs, with values from about 24,000 to 680,000. Each CDR3 protein is one row after TCRdb ran MiXCR on the RACE reads. TCRdb, not the authors, supplied the V and J calls. The data show about 34,000 distinct CDR3 sequences, with approximately 5% seen just once and around 13% held by the top ten.

The sample comprised whole blood. The chain joins TRBV6-1 to TRBJ2-1; tentatively, D is TRBD1 (6 bases). The source is a human donor in good health. Some clones in this sample may be carry-over from other donors' samples. The CDR3 DNA reads TGTGCCAGCAGTCTCAGGGGATGGGGCAATGAGCAGTTCTTC. It encodes CASSLRGWGNEQFF.